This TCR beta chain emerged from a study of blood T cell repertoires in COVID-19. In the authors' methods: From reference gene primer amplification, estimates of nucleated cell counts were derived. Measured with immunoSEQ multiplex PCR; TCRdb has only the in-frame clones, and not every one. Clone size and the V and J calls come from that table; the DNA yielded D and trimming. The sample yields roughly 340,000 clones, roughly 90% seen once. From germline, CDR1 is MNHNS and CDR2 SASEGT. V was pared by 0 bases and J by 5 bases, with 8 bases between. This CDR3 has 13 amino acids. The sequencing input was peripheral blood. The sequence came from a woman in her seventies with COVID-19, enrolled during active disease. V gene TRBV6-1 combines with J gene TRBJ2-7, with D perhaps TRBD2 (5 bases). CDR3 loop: CASSEAPGDEQYF. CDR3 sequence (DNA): TGTGCCAGCAGTGAAGCGCCCGGGGACGAGCAGTACTTC.